Presented here are 31 T cell receptor beta chains from one specimen sequenced in a study of beta chain features in type 1 diabetes (dated by TCRdb to the late 2010s). Library preparation employed the immunoSEQ multiplex PCR assay. The High Capacity cDNA Reverse Transcription Kit was used to reverse transcribe all of the isolated RNA, meaning that expressed TCRB transcripts were what got sequenced. Imported from immuneACCESS, the table was reduced by TCRdb to in-frame sequences with V and J called. These copies leave out some clones; in studies compared against another copy, an unresolved V gene accounts for under half, and the cause of the remainder is not known. A total of 200,000 to 250,000 clones appear in this sample, around 68% of them only once. In total, the top ten clones hold 0.053% of the sample. Material: naive CD4+ T cells from blood. In the paper's terms, the cell subset or site label means: true naive CD4+ T cells. These receptors were obtained from a man in his thirties or forties in good health.

The V gene is TRBV5-1, the J gene TRBJ2-1; D is unresolved. This CDR3 comprises 13 residues. The V gene lost 3 bases and the J gene lost 7 bases, with 11 bases spanning the gap. Germline V gives CDR1 SGHRS, CDR2 YFSETQ. This CDR3 is CASSSPVENEQFF. In DNA, the CDR3 is TGCGCCAGCAGCTCGCCAGTAGAGAATGAGCAGTTCTTC. The full variable domain, with the rest looked up from reference TRBV5-1 and TRBJ2-1, is KAGVTQTPRYLIKTRGQQVTLSCSPISGHRSVSWYQQTPGQGLQFLFEYFSETQRNKGNFPGRFSGRQFSNSRSEMNVSTLELGDSALYLCASSSPVENEQFFGPGTRLTVL.

This chain links TRBV25-1 with TRBJ1-6, with no clear D. Trimming left V 4 bases short and J 8 bases short, with 9 bases between. This CDR3 has 13 residues. Germline V lookup: CDR1 MGHDK, CDR2 SYGVNS. In nucleotides, the CDR3 is TGTGCCAGCAGTGGGGTTAAATATTCACCCCTCCACTTT. Translation: CASSGVKYSPLHF.

The chain uses TRBV4-3 and TRBJ2-1, with D perhaps TRBD2 (5 bases). Germline-derived CDR1 and CDR2 are LGHNA and YSLEER. V was cut by 0 bases and J by 15 bases, with 15 bases left in between. The CDR3 totals 13 residues. CDR3 sequence (DNA): TGCGCCAGCAGCCAAGATTGGTCGGGGTTTCGGTTCTTC. Protein: CASSQDWSGFRFF.

V usage is TRBV29-1 and J usage is TRBJ2-4; TRBD1 or TRBD2 may be the D gene (5 bases each). The germline V and J ends were trimmed by 3 bases and 7 bases, with 10 bases remaining between them. The CDR3 has 12 amino acids. The germline V gene encodes CDR1 SQVTM and CDR2 ANQGSEA. CDR3: CSVDGWGNIQYF. The CDR3 nucleotides are TGCAGCGTTGATGGATGGGGGAACATTCAGTACTTC.

This clone was seen a single time. The J gene is TRBJ1-6, the V gene TRBV19; D might be TRBD1 (5 bases). Germline CDR1 LNHDA, CDR2 SQIVND (reference sequence). The CDR3 is 14 amino acids. The germline V and J ends were trimmed by 5 bases and 10 bases, with 15 bases remaining between them. The CDR3 DNA sequence: TGTGCCAGTAGTTTGGGGACTTCGAGGTCACCCCTCCACTTT. It yields the protein CASSLGTSRSPLHF.

This CDR3 reads CASSFGRTPYGYTF. DNA for the CDR3: TGTGCCAGCAGCTTTGGGCGAACCCCCTATGGCTACACCTTC. The gene calls are TRBV7-2 and TRBJ1-2; D call uncertain. The CDR3 length is 14 residues. With 3 bases removed from V and 4 bases from J, the gap between germline ends came to 12 bases. Per the germline V gene, CDR1 is SGHTA and CDR2 is FQGNSA.

The chain has TRBV29-1 and TRBJ2-1; perhaps D is TRBD1 or TRBD2 (5 bases each). The CDR3 totals 15 residues. With 3 bases removed from V and 1 base from J, the gap between germline ends came to 13 bases. Per the germline V gene, CDR1 is SQVTM and CDR2 is ANQGSEA. The CDR3 coding sequence is TGCAGCGTTGACGGGGATGGGGGTTCCTACAATGAGCAGTTCTTC. As protein: CSVDGDGGSYNEQFF.

The J gene is TRBJ2-5, the V gene TRBV7-2; D may be TRBD1 (5 bases). Germline V gene sequence: CDR1 SGHTA, CDR2 FQGNSA. The length of the CDR3 is 12 residues. The V end lost 5 bases, the J end lost 3 bases, and 7 bases lay between the germline ends. DNA of the CDR3: TGTGCCAGCAGCAGGGGTGAAGAGACCCAGTACTTC. Encoded protein: CASSRGEETQYF.

This clone was recorded once. The V call is TRBV19, the J call TRBJ2-1; D is possibly TRBD2 (5 bases). The V end lost 1 base, the J end lost 9 bases, and 7 bases lay between the germline ends. Germline V gives CDR1 LNHDA, CDR2 SQIVND (reference sequence). This CDR3 has 12 residues. CDR3 nucleotides: TGTGCCAGTAGTATAGGAGAGGGTGAGCAGTTCTTC. Its protein product is CASSIGEGEQFF. The full variable domain, completed using reference TRBV19 and TRBJ2-1, is DGGITQSPKYLFRKEGQNVTLSCEQNLNHDAMYWYRQDPGQGLRLIYYSQIVNDFQKGDIAEGYSVSREKKESFPLTVTSAQKNPTAFYLCASSIGEGEQFFGPGTRLTVL.

The chain recombines TRBV29-1 with TRBJ2-7, with a weak D call TRBD2 (6 bases). This CDR3 contains 12 residues. Per germline, CDR1 SQVTM and CDR2 ANQGSEA. Between the trimmed V and J ends, which lost 5 bases and 2 bases, there was a span of 10 bases. CDR3 DNA: TGCAGCGTTAGGGACTTTCCCTACGAGCAGTACTTC. It codes for CSVRDFPYEQYF.

The genes are TRBV27 and TRBJ2-7, with 11 bases fitting TRBD1. The germline CDR1 and CDR2 sequences are MNHEY and SMNVEV (reference sequence). This CDR3 region has 17 residues. V lost 5 bases, J lost 3 bases, and 12 bases stayed unmatched. CDR3 sequence: CASSRWTGGKGDYEQYF. The CDR3 DNA reads as TGTGCCAGCAGTCGGTGGACAGGGGGCAAGGGGGACTACGAGCAGTACTTC.

The chain links TRBV28 to TRBJ2-7; D unclear. The germline V gene encodes CDR1 MDHEN and CDR2 SYDVKM. The CDR3 is 16 amino acids. V was pared by 1 base and J by 6 bases, with 19 bases between. CDR3 DNA sequence: TGTGCCAGCAGTTTATTTAGCTTGGGTCCTCATGGCGAGCAGTACTTC. The encoded protein is CASSLFSLGPHGEQYF. The whole variable domain, filled in from reference TRBV28 and TRBJ2-7, reads DVKVTQSSRYLVKRTGEKVFLECVQDMDHENMFWYRQDPGLGLRLIYFSYDVKMKEKGDIPEGYSVSREKKERFSLILESASTNQTSMYLCASSLFSLGPHGEQYFGPGTRLTVT.

The chain links TRBV18 to TRBJ1-2, with 7 bases identical to TRBD1. Germline V gene data show CDR1 as KGHSH and CDR2 as LQKENI. The CDR3 totals 16 residues. The V gene end was trimmed by 2 bases and the J gene end by 2 bases; junction bases not matched to a gene: 8. CDR3 DNA sequence: TGTGCCAGCTCACCAGCTCGACAGGGAAACAACTATGGCTACACCTTC. Its translation: CASSPARQGNNYGYTF.

CDR3 residues: CASSPTREDTQYF. DNA of the CDR3: TGTGCCAGCAGCCCGACCCGAGAAGATACGCAGTATTTT. The chain carries TRBV5-4 and TRBJ2-3; D gene uncertain. Trimming shortened V by 4 bases and J by 5 bases, and 11 bases separated the two germline ends. CDR1 is SGHNT and CDR2 is YYREEE in the germline V gene (reference sequence). CDR3 length equals 13 residues.

The chain links TRBV30 to TRBJ1-5, with D maybe TRBD1 (5 bases). Germline V CDR1 and CDR2: GTSNPN, SVGIG (reference sequence). The CDR3 is 13 amino acids. V was trimmed by 2 bases and J by 7 bases, leaving 12 bases between them. CDR3 in amino acids: CAWSSGTPQPQHF. CDR3 coding DNA: TGTGCCTGGAGTTCCGGGACGCCCCAGCCCCAGCATTTT.

The J gene is TRBJ2-7, the V gene TRBV5-6; D call uncertain. Germline V gives CDR1 SGHDT, CDR2 YYEEEE. The CDR3 is 12 amino acids. Trimming pared 0 bases from V and 3 bases from J, leaving 4 bases between. The CDR3 DNA sequence: TGTGCCAGCAGCTTGGTCAGCTACGAGCAGTACTTC. Translation: CASSLVSYEQYF.

In its sample, this clone was seen once. The rearrangement uses TRBV7-2 and TRBJ2-5; D gene ambiguous. The CDR3 has 13 amino acids. V dropped 5 bases and J dropped 0 bases, with 7 bases sitting between them. Germline V gene lookup returns CDR1 SGHTA and CDR2 FQGNSA. CDR3 loop: CASSAMYQETQYF. In DNA, the CDR3 is TGTGCCAGCAGCGCCATGTACCAAGAGACCCAGTACTTC. The whole variable domain, remainder taken from reference TRBV7-2 and TRBJ2-5, is GAGVSQSPSNKVTEKGKDVELRCDPISGHTALYWYRQSLGQGLEFLIYFQGNSAPDKSGLPSDRFSAERTGGSVSTLTIQRTQQEDSAVYLCASSAMYQETQYFGPGTRLLVL.

This clone showed up just a few times. This chain joins TRBV5-1 and TRBJ2-3; TRBD1 is a possible D gene (7 bases). V gave up 4 bases and J gave up 2 bases, with 20 bases separating them. The CDR3 has 17 residues. The V gene's germline CDR1 is SGHRS and CDR2 YFSETQ. The CDR3 DNA reads as TGCGCCAGCAGCCTCAACCCTCCAGGGGGACTCACAGATACGCAGTATTTT. It encodes CASSLNPPGGLTDTQYF.

This chain joins TRBV9 and TRBJ2-1; D remains ambiguous. The CDR3 covers 15 residues. Germline CDR1 reads SGDLS; CDR2 reads YYNGEE. V lost 0 bases and J lost 3, with 10 bases in between. The CDR3 bases are TGTGCCAGCAGCGTAGAATTCCTAAGCTACAATGAGCAGTTCTTC. It specifies CASSVEFLSYNEQFF.

The V call is TRBV9, the J call TRBJ2-1; tentatively, D is TRBD2 (5 bases). Deletions cut 4 bases from V and 1 base from J, with 18 bases between. Germline CDR1 and CDR2: SGDLS and YYNGEE. The CDR3 runs 17 residues. The CDR3 coding sequence is TGTGCCAGCAGCCCGCGGACTGGGCCCACGTCCTACAATGAGCAGTTCTTC. The encoded protein is CASSPRTGPTSYNEQFF.

This clone was counted a few times. The gene calls are TRBV14 and TRBJ2-3, with TRBD2 identical over 8 bases. J lost 4 bases, V lost 6 bases, and 3 bases had no gene match. CDR3 length equals 13 residues. The V gene's germline CDR1 is SGHDN and CDR2 FVKESK. The chain's CDR3 is CASRLREADTQYF. The DNA of the CDR3 is TGTGCCAGCAGATTGCGGGAGGCAGATACGCAGTATTTT.

The CDR3 DNA reads TGTGCCAGCAGCCGTTCTTTGGGACGAAACATTCAGTACTTC. Amino acid sequence: CASSRSLGRNIQYF. J is TRBJ2-4 and V is TRBV14; D might be TRBD1 or TRBD2, each matching 5 bases. The CDR3 sequence is 14 residues long. V gave up 4 bases and J gave up 6 bases, with 13 bases separating them. CDR1 is SGHDN, CDR2 FVKESK, per germline.

The gene calls are TRBV25-1 and TRBJ2-7, with D perhaps matching TRBD1 or TRBD2 (6 bases each). The CDR3 length is 12 residues. V was shortened by 6 bases and J by 4 bases, with 10 bases between the two germline ends. CDR1 and CDR2 (germline): MGHDK, SYGVNS. The CDR3 DNA sequence: TGTGCCAGCAGAGGGGGGCAATACGAGCAGTACTTC. It is translated as CASRGGQYEQYF.

The rearrangement joins TRBV9 to TRBJ2-5; D possibly corresponds to TRBD1 (6 bases). V lost 3 bases and J 4 bases, leaving 10 bases between the germline ends. The germline V gene has CDR1 SGDLS and CDR2 YYNGEE. This CDR3 comprises 13 residues. The CDR3 DNA is TGTGCCAGCAGCGCACGAGGGGGAGAGACCCAGTACTTC. This encodes CASSARGGETQYF.

The chain recombines TRBV9 with TRBJ2-2; 10 positions match TRBD2. Germline V lookup: CDR1 SGDLS, CDR2 YYNGEE. The ends lost 2 bases at V and 1 base at J; junction bases unmatched: 2. The CDR3 is 16 amino acids. CDR3 in DNA: TGTGCCAGCAGCGTCGGACTAGCGGAGAACACCGGGGAGCTGTTTTTT. Its protein product is CASSVGLAENTGELFF. Variable domain in full (rest from reference TRBV9 and TRBJ2-2): DSGVTQTPKHLITATGQRVTLRCSPRSGDLSVYWYQQSLDQGLQFLIQYYNGEERAKGNILERFSAQQFPDLHSELNLSSLELGDSALYFCASSVGLAENTGELFFGEGSRLTVL.

The chain recombines TRBV9 with TRBJ2-7; D is ambiguous. Germline CDR1 is SGDLS and CDR2 is YYNGEE. The CDR3 extends over 16 amino acids. The V end was cut by 0 bases, the J end by 5 bases, with 18 bases between. The CDR3 is CASSVDVDALSHEQYF. The CDR3 DNA follows: TGTGCCAGCAGCGTAGACGTGGACGCCTTGTCCCACGAGCAGTACTTC.

The V gene is TRBV6-5, the J gene TRBJ2-7, with D perhaps matching TRBD2 (5 bases). The ends were cut back, 6 bases at V and 4 bases at J, with 13 bases in the middle. Germline CDR1 reads MNHEY; CDR2 reads SVGAGI. The CDR3 sequence is 13 residues long. CDR3 region: CASSPPGGYEQYF. The CDR3 DNA sequence: TGTGCCAGCAGCCCGCCCGGCGGGTACGAGCAGTACTTC.

The CDR3 here is CATLGPASGANVLTF. CDR3 sequence (DNA): TGTGCCACCCTCGGTCCGGCCTCTGGGGCCAACGTCCTGACTTTC. This chain joins TRBV25-1 and TRBJ2-6; D is unclear. CDR1 and CDR2 (germline): MGHDK, SYGVNS. V was cut by 10 bases and J by 0 bases, with 13 bases left in between. This CDR3 contains 15 residues. The whole variable domain, filled in from reference TRBV25-1 and TRBJ2-6, reads EADIYQTPRYLVIGTGKKITLECSQTMGHDKMYWYQQDPGMELHLIHYSYGVNSTEKGDLSSESTVSRIRTEHFPLTLESARPSHTSQYLCATLGPASGANVLTFGAGSRLTVL.

The gene calls are TRBV2 and TRBJ1-6; 8 nucleotides agree with TRBD1. The CDR3 consists of 16 residues. The junction had 4 bases not matched to a gene; V was cut back by 3 bases and J by 3 bases. Germline CDR1 SNHLY, CDR2 FYNNEI. This chain's CDR3 is CASSDPGQGYNSPLHF. Written as DNA, the CDR3 is TGTGCCAGCAGTGACCCCGGACAGGGCTATAATTCACCCCTCCACTTT.

V and J are TRBV4-3 and TRBJ1-2; D ambiguous. CDR1 and CDR2 from the germline V gene are LGHNA and YSLEER. The CDR3 totals 14 residues. Trimming shortened V by 0 bases and J by 7 bases, and 12 bases separated the two germline ends. CDR3 sequence (DNA): TGCGCCAGCAGCCAAGATGCGGGTCCTGGTGGCTACACCTTC. Translated, it gives CASSQDAGPGGYTF.

The chain is built from TRBV5-1 and TRBJ2-5; 13 nucleotides line up with TRBD2. V dropped 4 bases and J dropped 1; count of bases not matched to a gene: 4. There are 16 residues in the CDR3. The germline V gene encodes CDR1 SGHRS and CDR2 YFSETQ. The CDR3 region is CASSGTSGGAQETQYF. CDR3 bases: TGCGCCAGCAGCGGTACTAGCGGGGGGGCCCAAGAGACCCAGTACTTC.